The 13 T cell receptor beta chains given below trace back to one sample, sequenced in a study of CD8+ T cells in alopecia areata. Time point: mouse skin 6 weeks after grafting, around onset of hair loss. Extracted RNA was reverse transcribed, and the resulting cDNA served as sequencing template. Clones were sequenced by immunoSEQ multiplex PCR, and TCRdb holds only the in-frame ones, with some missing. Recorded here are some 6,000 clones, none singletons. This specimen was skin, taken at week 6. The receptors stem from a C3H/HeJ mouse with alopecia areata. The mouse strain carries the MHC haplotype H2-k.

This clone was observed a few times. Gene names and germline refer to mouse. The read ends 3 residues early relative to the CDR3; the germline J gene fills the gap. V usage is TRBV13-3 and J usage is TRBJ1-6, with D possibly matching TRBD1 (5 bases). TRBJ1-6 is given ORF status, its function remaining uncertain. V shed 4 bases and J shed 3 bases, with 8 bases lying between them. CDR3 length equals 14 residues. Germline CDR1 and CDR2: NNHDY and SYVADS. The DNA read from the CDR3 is TGTGCCAGCAGTTGGACATTCTATAATTCGCCC. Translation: CASSWTFYNSP. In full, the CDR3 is CASSWTFYNSPLYF.

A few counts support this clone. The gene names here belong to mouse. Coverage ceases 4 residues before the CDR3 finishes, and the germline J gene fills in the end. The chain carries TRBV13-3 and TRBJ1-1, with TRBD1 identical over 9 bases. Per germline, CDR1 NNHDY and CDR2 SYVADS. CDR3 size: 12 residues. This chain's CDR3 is CASSPGQGEVFF. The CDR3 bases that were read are TGTGCCAGCAGTCCGGGACAGGGA.

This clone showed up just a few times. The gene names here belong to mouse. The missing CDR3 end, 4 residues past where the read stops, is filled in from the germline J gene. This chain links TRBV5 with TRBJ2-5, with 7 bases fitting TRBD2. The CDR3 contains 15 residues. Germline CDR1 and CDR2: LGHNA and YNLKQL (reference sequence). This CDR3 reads CASSQVGGEMDTQYF. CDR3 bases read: TGTGCCAGCAGCCAAGTCGGGGGGGAGATGGAC.

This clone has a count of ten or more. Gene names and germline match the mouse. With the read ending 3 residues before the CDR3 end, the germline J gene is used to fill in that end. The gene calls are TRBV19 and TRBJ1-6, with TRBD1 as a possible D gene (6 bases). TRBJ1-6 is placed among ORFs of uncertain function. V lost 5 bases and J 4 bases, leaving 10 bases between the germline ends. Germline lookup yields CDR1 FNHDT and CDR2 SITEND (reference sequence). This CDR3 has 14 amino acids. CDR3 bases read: TGTGCCAGCAGGCGGGACACATATAATTCGCCC. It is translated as CASRRDTYNSP. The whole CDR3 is CASRRDTYNSPLYF.

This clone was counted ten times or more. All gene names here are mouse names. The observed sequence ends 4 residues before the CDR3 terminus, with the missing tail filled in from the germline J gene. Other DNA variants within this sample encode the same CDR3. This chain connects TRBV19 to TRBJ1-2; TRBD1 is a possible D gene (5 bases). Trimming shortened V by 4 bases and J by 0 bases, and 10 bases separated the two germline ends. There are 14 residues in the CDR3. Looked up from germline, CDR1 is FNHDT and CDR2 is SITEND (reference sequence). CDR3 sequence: CASSPDRANSDYTF. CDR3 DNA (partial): TGTGCCAGCAGTCCTGACAGAGCAAACTCC.

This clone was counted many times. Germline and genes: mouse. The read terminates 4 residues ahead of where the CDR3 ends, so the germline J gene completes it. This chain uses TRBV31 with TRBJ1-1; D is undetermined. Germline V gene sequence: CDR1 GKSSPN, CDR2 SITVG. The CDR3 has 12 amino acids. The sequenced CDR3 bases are TGTGCCTGGAGTCTAGACAAAACA. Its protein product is CAWSLDKT. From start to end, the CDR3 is CAWSLDKTEVFF.

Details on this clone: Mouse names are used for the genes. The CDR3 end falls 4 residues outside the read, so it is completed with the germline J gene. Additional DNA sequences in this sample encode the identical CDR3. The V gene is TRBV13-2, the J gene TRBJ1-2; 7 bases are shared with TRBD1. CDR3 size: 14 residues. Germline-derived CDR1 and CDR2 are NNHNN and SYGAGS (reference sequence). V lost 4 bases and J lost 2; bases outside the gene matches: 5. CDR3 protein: CASGRDSANSDYTF. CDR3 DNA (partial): TGTGCCAGCGGTCGGGACAGCGCGAACTCC.

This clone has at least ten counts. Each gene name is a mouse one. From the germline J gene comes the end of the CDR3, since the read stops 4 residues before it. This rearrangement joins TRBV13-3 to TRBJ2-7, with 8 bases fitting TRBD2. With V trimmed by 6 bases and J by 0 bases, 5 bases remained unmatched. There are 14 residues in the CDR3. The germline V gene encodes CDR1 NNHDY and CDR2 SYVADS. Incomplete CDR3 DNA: TGTGCCAGCACTCACTGGGGGAGCTCCTAT. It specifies CASTHWGSSY. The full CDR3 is CASTHWGSSYEQYF.

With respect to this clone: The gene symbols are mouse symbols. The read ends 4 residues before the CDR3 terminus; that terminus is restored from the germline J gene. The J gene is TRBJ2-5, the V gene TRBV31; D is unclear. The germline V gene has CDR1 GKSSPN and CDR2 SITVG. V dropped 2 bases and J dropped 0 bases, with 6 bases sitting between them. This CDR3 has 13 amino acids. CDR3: CAWSSINQDTQYF. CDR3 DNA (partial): TGTGCCTGGAGTAGTATTAACCAAGAC. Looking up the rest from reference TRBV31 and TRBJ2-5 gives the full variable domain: AQTIHQWPVAEIKAVGSPLSLGCTIKGKSSPNLYWYWQATGGTLQQLFYSITVGQVESVVQLNLSASRPKDDQFILSTEKLLLSHSGFYLCAWSSINQDTQYFGPGTRLLVL.

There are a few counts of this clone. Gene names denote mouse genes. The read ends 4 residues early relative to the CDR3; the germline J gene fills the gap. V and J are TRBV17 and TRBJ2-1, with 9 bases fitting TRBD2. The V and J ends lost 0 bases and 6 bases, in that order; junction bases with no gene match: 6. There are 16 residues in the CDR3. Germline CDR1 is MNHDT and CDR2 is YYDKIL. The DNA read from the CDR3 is TGTGCTAGCAGTAGAGATCACTGGGGGGAGGGTGCT. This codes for CASSRDHWGEGA. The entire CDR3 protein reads CASSRDHWGEGAEQFF.

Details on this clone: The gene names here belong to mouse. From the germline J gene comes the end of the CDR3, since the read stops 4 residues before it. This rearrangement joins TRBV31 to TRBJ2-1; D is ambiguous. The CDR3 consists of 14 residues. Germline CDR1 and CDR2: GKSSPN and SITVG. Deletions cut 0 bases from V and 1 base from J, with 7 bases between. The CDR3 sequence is CAWSLGQNYAEQFF. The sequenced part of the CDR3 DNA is TGTGCCTGGAGTCTGGGCCAAAACTATGCT.

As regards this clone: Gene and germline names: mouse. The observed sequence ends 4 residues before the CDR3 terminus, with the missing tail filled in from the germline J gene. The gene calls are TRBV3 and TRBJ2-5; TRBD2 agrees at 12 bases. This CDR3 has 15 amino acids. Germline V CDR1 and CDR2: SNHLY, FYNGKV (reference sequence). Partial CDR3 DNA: TGTGCCAGCAGCTTAGGGGACTGGGGGGAAGAC. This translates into CASSLGDWGED. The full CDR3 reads CASSLGDWGEDTQYF.

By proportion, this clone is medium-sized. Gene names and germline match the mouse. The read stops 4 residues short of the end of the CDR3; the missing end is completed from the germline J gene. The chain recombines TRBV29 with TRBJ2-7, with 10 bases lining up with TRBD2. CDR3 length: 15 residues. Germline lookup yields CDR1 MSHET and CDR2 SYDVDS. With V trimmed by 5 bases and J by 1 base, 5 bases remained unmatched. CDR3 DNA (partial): TGTGCTAGCAGTAACCGGACTGGGGGATCCTAT. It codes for CASSNRTGGSY. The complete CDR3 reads CASSNRTGGSYEQYF.